The entry below gives a single TCR beta chain sequence along with its context. The clone's antigen remains unknown. The sample holds no much larger clone one base away, and base qualities are not on file. The CDR3 goes from the cysteine to the phenylalanine over 15 residues. The CDR3 DNA has 45 bases and is translated from base 1. CDR1 SNHLY and CDR2 FYNNEI are derived from the germline V gene. For this chain, trimming is 2 bases at the V end and 5 bases at the J end, and the number of junction bases without a gene match is 4. Patient enrollment in ICON started in 2016, and the final patient was enrolled in the second half of 2018. A subcohort of approximately 80 patients provided fresh tumor and matched uninvolved tissue for in-depth immune analyses, with TCR sequencing among those analyses. DNA isolated from bulk tissue, without cell sorting, was used for TCR sequencing. This specimen comes from a study of tumor-infiltrating lymphocytes in localized non-small cell lung cancer (TCRdb year 2021). In terms of the full investigation: Several histologies were represented in the cohort, which also included both smokers and never-smokers as well as patients whose samples were collected after neoadjuvant chemotherapy. A total of roughly 57 patients were included in the paired tumor versus uninvolved lung comparison of immunoSEQ T-cell fraction. Each patient contributed resected tumor tissue and uninvolved lung tissue from the same patient, described as non-adjacent to the tumor. The overall ICON cohort was composed of some 160 surgical patients with localized non-small cell lung cancer whose tumors were resected. TCR sequencing was one of several integrated assays, alongside flow cytometry, multiplex immunofluorescence, RNA-seq, exome sequencing and proteomics, applied to the same patients.

Overall results and qualifications from the work: Higher T cell infiltration in tumors than in uninvolved lung tissue was supported by TCRbeta sequencing, consistent with immunofluorescence CD3 counts. Because different assays used different pieces of the same tissue, intratumor heterogeneity could not be separated from technical variation. The TCR-derived T-cell fraction showed no difference between the flow cytometry-defined immunotypes IM1 (good prognosis) and IM2 (poor prognosis). Assay coverage differed among patients according to how much tissue was available, so only a subset of the cohort had TCR sequencing.

The T-cell fraction in tumor and uninvolved lung tissue was provided by TCR sequencing with the immunoSEQ assay. The study's own analysis went as follows. In the survival analysis, patients were divided into a high T-cell fraction group (upper tertile) and a low T-cell fraction group (lower two tertiles), and the two groups were compared using a log-rank test. A signed-rank test was used to test differences in T-cell fraction between paired tumor and uninvolved lung samples. In its TCRdb copy, this immuneACCESS table keeps in-frame sequences only and misses some clones. Where compared with another copy, unresolved V genes explain less than half of these, and the others have no known cause. That table furnishes V, J and clone size, whereas the DNA furnished D and trimming. This sample has fewer than 11,000 clones in its table, and roughly 80% of those were observed once. 19% of the sample goes to the ten largest clones.

The source material was uninvolved lung tissue not adjacent to the tumor. The sequence joins TRBV2 to TRBJ2-5; TRBD2 agrees with 11 junctional bases. The TCR originated in a human donor with non-small cell lung cancer. This receptor carries the CDR3 CASSERASGGETQYF. The nucleotides read TGTGCCAGCAGTGAAAGGGCTAGCGGGGGGGAGACCCAGTACTTC.